This T cell receptor (beta chain) was documented in a study of cytomegalovirus exposure and HLA in healthy donors. The CDR3 extends over 16 amino acids. V lost 6 bases to trimming and J lost 1 base, with 16 bases between them. Germline CDR1 SNHLY, CDR2 FYNNEI. A word on this clone: Its specificity is not known.

The primer mix had 60 Vbeta and 13 Jbeta primers. Sequencing was performed with immunoSEQ multiplex PCR; in TCRdb, only in-frame clones are kept and a portion is missing. The profile shows about 120,000 clones, around 79% of them singletons. Study-wide points: Common viral pathogens were later found to be apparently linked to several of the most significant clusters. The study listed approximately 160 cytomegalovirus-associated TCR beta chains. In a later analysis, HLA-C alleles had the fewest associated TCRs, DRB1 alleles the most.

This chain links TRBV2 with TRBJ2-1; weak D call: TRBD2 (6 bases). Sequenced: PBMCs. The origin of this receptor is a young woman in good health and CMV-seronegative. CDR3 residues: CASRRGRDFSYNEQFF. In DNA form, the CDR3 reads TGTGCCAGCAGGCGGGGACGGGACTTTTCCTACAATGAGCAGTTCTTC.